This TCR beta chain appears in the sequencing data of a study of cytomegalovirus exposure and HLA in healthy donors. The CDR3 has 15 residues. Germline loops: CDR1 GTSNPN, CDR2 SVGIG (reference sequence). With V trimmed by 1 base and J by 2 bases, 2 bases remained unmatched. Primers for the PCR totalled 60 Vbeta and 13 Jbeta. The method was immunoSEQ multiplex PCR; TCRdb's version includes in-frame clones alone and lacks a portion of them. The sample holds 75,000 to 100,000 clones, around 80% seen once. V gene TRBV30 combines with J gene TRBJ2-5; TRBD2 aligns across 12 bases. The receptor was isolated from a man between 18 and 29 years old in good health and CMV-seropositive. Specimen: PBMCs. CDR3 in DNA: TGTGCCTGGAGTGCACTAGCGGGGGGACAAGAGACCCAGTACTTC. Amino acids: CAWSALAGGQETQYF.